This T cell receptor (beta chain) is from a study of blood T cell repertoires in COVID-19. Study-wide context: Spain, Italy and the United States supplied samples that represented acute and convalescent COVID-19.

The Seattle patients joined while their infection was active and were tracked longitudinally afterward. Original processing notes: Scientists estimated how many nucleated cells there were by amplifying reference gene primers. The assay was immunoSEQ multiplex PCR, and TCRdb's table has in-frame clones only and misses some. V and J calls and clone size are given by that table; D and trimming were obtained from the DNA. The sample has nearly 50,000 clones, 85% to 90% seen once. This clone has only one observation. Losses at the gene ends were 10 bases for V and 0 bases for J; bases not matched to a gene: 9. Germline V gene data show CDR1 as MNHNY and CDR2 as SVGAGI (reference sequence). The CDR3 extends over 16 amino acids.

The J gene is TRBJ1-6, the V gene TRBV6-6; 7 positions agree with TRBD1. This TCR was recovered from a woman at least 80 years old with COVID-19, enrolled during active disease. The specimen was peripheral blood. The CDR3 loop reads CATRDSGSSYNSPLHF. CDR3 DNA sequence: TGTGCCACCCGGGACAGCGGTAGCTCCTATAATTCACCCCTCCACTTT.